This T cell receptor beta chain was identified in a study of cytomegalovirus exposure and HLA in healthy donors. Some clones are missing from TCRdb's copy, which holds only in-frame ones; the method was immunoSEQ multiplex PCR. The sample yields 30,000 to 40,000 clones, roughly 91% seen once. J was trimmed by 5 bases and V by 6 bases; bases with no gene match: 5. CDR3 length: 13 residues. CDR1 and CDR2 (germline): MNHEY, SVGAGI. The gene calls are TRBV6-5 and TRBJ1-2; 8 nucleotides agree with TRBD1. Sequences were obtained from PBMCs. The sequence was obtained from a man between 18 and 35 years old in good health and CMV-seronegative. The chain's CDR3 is CASRQGDIYGYTF. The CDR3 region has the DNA TGTGCCAGCAGACAGGGGGATATTTATGGCTACACCTTC.